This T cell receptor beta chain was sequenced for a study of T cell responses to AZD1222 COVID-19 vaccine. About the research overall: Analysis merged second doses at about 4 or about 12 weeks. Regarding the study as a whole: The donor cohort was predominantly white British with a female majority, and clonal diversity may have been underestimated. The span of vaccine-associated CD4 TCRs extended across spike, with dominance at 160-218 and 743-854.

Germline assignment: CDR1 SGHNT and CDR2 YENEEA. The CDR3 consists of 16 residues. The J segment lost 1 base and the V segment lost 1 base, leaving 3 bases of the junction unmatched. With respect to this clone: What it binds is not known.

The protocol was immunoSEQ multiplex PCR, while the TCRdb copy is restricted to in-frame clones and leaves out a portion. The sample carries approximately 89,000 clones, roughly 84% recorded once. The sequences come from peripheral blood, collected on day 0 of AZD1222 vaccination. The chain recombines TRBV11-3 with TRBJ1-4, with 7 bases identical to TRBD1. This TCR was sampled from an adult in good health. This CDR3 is CASSLGRDRTNEKLFF. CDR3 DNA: TGTGCCAGCAGCTTAGGTAGGGACAGAACTAATGAAAAACTGTTTTTT. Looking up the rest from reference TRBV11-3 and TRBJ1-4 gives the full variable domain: EAGVVQSPRYKIIEKKQPVAFWCNPISGHNTLYWYLQNLGQGPELLIRYENEEAVDDSQLPKDRFSAERLKGVDSTLKIQPAELGDSAVYLCASSLGRDRTNEKLFFGSGTQLSVL.